The 10 T cell receptor beta chains below come from one sample, sequenced in a study of spatial heterogeneity in lung cancer. Antigens of these TCRs are unknown. In TCRdb, the 5' RACE reads were re-called with MiXCR into one record per CDR3 protein. The sample contains about 29,000 distinct CDR3 sequences, more than 5.5% of which appear only once. Time point meaning: sample taken at primary tumor resection. Study-wide points: It was found that expanded intratumoral alpha and beta TCR counts tracked tumor mutation counts.

The material was lung tumor tissue, obtained at surgery. All receptors derive from a male donor with early-stage non-small cell lung cancer.

The chain carries TRBV28 and TRBJ2-5; a possible D gene is TRBD1 (6 bases). CDR3 length: 14 amino acids. Germline assignment: CDR1 MDHEN and CDR2 SYDVKM. Trimming pared 2 bases from V and 5 bases from J, leaving 12 bases between. The CDR3: CASSLRGGLETQYF. In nucleotides, the CDR3 is TGTGCCAGCAGTTTACGTGGGGGCCTGGAGACCCAGTACTTC.

This clonotype was seen many times. The CDR3 region is CASSQDRTHPYEQYF. The CDR3 coding sequence is TGTGCCAGCAGCCAAGATCGTACCCACCCCTACGAGCAGTACTTC. The chain couples TRBV4-2 to TRBJ2-7; no firm D call. Trimming shortened V by 0 bases and J by 2 bases, and 11 bases separated the two germline ends. The CDR3 contains 15 residues. Germline values: CDR1 LGHNA, CDR2 YNFKEQ.

The table lists this clonotype with many counts. V and J are TRBV20-1 and TRBJ2-3, with 7 nucleotides matching TRBD2. J was trimmed by 1 base and V by 5 bases; bases with no gene match: 12. The CDR3 covers 16 residues. From germline, CDR1 is DFQATT and CDR2 SNEGSKA (reference sequence). The CDR3 region is CSAPPGERGRTDTQYF. CDR3 bases: TGCAGTGCTCCTCCGGGGGAGCGGGGCCGCACAGATACGCAGTATTTT.

In its sample, this clonotype was seen a few times. The chain carries TRBV9 and TRBJ1-6, with 7 bases that match TRBD1. V gave up 4 bases and J gave up 7 bases; unmatched junction bases: 5. The CDR3 is made up of 14 amino acids. CDR1 and CDR2 (germline): SGDLS, YYNGEE. The CDR3 region is CASSFGTVNSPLHF. CDR3 nucleotide sequence: TGTGCCAGCAGCTTTGGGACAGTGAATTCACCCCTCCACTTT.

In its sample, this clonotype ranks as large. The V and J genes are TRBV27 and TRBJ2-7; 8 bases are shared with TRBD1. Germline lookup yields CDR1 MNHEY and CDR2 SMNVEV (reference sequence). The CDR3 is made up of 13 amino acids. Losses at the gene ends were 2 bases for V and 4 bases for J; bases not matched to a gene: 1. CDR3 coding DNA: TGTGCCAGCAGTTTAAACAGGGGGTACGAGCAGTACTTC. It yields the protein CASSLNRGYEQYF.

This clonotype was observed a few times. The chain has TRBV20-1 and TRBJ1-5; D call uncertain. This CDR3 spans 12 amino acids. V was cut by 5 bases and J by 5 bases, with 10 bases left in between. Germline V gene data show CDR1 as DFQATT and CDR2 as SNEGSKA (reference sequence). CDR3 nucleotides: TGCAGTGCTGCCGGATCGGATCAGCCCCAGCATTTT. This encodes CSAAGSDQPQHF.

In its sample, this clonotype ranks as medium-sized (0.01 to 0.1%). The rearrangement links TRBV7-8 to TRBJ1-4; 9 positions agree with TRBD1. CDR3 length: 16 amino acids. The trim removed 2 bases at V and 8 bases at J, leaving 9 bases unmatched. Germline CDR1 reads SGHVS; CDR2 reads FQNEAQ. The CDR3 loop is CASSLQRDRVGEKLFF. The DNA for the CDR3 is TGTGCCAGCAGCTTACAGCGGGACAGGGTAGGAGAAAAACTGTTTTTT.

The V gene is TRBV12-3 or TRBV12-4, the J gene TRBJ1-3; D possibly corresponds to TRBD1 (6 bases). This CDR3 is 14 amino acids long. V lost 6 bases and J lost 2, with 11 bases in between. DNA for the CDR3: TGTGCCAGCAGACCCGGGGGGCCTGGAAACACCATATATTTT. It specifies CASRPGGPGNTIYF.

V and J are TRBV2 and TRBJ1-4, with D perhaps matching TRBD1 (6 bases). Germline V gene sequence: CDR1 SNHLY, CDR2 FYNNEI. Trimming shortened V by 4 bases and J by 10 bases, and 13 bases separated the two germline ends. This CDR3 region has 13 residues. Written as DNA, the CDR3 is TGTGCCAGCAGTGTGGCAGGGGCGGGAAAACTGTTTTTT. Translated, it gives CASSVAGAGKLFF.

This clonotype was found many times. The chain links TRBV20-1 to TRBJ1-2, with a weak D call TRBD1 (6 bases). There are 12 residues in the CDR3. Trimming stripped 6 bases from V and 5 bases from J, with 13 bases between. The germline V gene encodes CDR1 DFQATT and CDR2 SNEGSKA (reference sequence). CDR3 loop: CSAADSYYGYTF. The CDR3 coding sequence is TGCAGTGCCGCGGACAGCTATTATGGCTACACCTTC.